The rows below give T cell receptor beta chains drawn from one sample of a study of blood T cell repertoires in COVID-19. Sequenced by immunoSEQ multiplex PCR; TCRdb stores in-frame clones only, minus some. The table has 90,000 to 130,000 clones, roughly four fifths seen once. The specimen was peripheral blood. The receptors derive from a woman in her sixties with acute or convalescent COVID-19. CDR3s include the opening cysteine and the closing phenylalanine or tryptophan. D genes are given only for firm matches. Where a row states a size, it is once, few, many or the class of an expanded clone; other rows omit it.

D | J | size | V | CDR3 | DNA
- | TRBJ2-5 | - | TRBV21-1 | CASSKSTQLAGGKQETQYF | TGTGCCAGCAGCAAATCGACCCAGCTAGCGGGGGGGAAACAAGAGACCCAGTACTTC
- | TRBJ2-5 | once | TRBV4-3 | CASSQGPGRKTQYF | TGCGCCAGCAGCCAAGGCCCTGGGAGGAAGACCCAGTACTTC
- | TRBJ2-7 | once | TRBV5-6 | CASSVRVLYEQYF | TGTGCCAGCAGCGTCAGGGTACTATACGAGCAGTACTTC
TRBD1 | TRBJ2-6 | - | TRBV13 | CASSYSRDSLISGANVLTF | TGTGCCAGCAGCTACAGTCGGGACAGCCTCATCTCTGGGGCCAACGTCCTGACTTTC
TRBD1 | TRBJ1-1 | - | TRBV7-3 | CASSLSGQGATEAFF | TGTGCCAGCAGCCTATCGGGACAGGGAGCCACTGAAGCTTTCTTT
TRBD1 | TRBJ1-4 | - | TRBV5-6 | CASSQRQGLGRLFF | TGTGCCAGCAGCCAAAGACAGGGATTGGGAAGACTGTTTTTT
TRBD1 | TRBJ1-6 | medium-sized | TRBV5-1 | CASSWGTGQRPLHF | TGCGCCAGCAGCTGGGGGACAGGGCAAAGGCCCCTCCACTTT
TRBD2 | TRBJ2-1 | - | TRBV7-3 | CASSSLAGGPRDEQFF | TGTGCCAGCAGCTCACTAGCGGGGGGGCCTCGGGATGAGCAGTTCTTC
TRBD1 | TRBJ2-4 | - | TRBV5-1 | CASSTTQGTGVTKNIQYF | TGCGCCAGCAGCACCACGCAAGGGACAGGGGTAACCAAAAACATTCAGTACTTC
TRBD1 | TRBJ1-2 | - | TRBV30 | CAWSVLTGDYGYTF | TGTGCCTGGAGCGTGCTGACAGGGGACTATGGCTACACCTTC
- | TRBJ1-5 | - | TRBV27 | CASSLWGRGQPQHF | TGTGCCAGCAGTTTATGGGGGCGAGGTCAGCCCCAGCATTTT
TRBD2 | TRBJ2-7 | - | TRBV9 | CASSARLAGGYEQYF | TGTGCCAGCAGCGCCCGACTAGCGGGGGGATACGAGCAGTACTTC
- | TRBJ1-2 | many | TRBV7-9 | CASSGALNYGYTF | TGTGCCAGCTCAGGGGCGCTTAACTATGGCTACACCTTC
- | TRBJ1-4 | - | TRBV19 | CASSIGRATNEKLFF | TGTGCCAGTAGTATAGGGCGGGCAACTAATGAAAAACTGTTTTTT
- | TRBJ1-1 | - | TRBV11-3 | CASSLGAGLAFF | TGTGCCAGCAGCCTAGGTGCCGGGTTAGCTTTCTTT
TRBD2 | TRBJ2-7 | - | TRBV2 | CASSPLAGVNEQYF | TGTGCCAGCAGCCCACTAGCGGGGGTCAACGAGCAGTACTTC
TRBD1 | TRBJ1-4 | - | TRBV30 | CAWGGQGVGKLFF | TGTGCCTGGGGAGGACAGGGAGTGGGAAAACTGTTTTTT
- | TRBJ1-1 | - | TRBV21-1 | CASSKETPRGTEAFF | TGTGCCAGCAGCAAAGAGACGCCCCGGGGCACTGAAGCTTTCTTT
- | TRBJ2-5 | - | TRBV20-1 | CSADSQETQYF | TGCAGTGCGGACAGCCAAGAGACCCAGTACTTC
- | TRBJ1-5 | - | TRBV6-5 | CASSTLLYQPQHF | TGTGCCAGCAGTACGCTATTGTATCAGCCCCAGCATTTT
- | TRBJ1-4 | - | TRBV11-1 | CASSASGQANEKLFF | TGTGCCAGCAGCGCCTCGGGACAAGCTAATGAAAAACTGTTTTTT
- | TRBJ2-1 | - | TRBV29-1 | CSVVGVLSGTSSYNEQFF | TGCAGCGTTGTCGGGGTTTTATCGGGAACCTCATCCTACAATGAGCAGTTCTTC
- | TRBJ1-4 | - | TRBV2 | CASSEEGGFNEKLFF | TGTGCCAGCAGTGAAGAGGGGGGGTTTAACGAAAAACTGTTTTTT
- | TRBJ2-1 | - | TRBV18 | CASSPPRVPYNEQFF | TGTGCCAGCTCACCACCCCGGGTTCCATACAATGAGCAGTTCTTC
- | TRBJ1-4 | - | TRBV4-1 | CASSQVAGSEKLFF | TGCGCCAGCAGCCAAGTAGCGGGGAGTGAAAAACTGTTTTTT
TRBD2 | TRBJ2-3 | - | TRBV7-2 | CASSLTSGGSTDTQYF | TGTGCCAGCAGCTTAACTAGCGGGGGGAGCACAGATACGCAGTATTTT
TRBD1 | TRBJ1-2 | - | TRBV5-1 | CASSAGQGGYGYTF | TGCGCCAGCAGCGCCGGACAGGGGGGCTATGGCTACACCTTC
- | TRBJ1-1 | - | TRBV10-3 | CAIRRDYNTEAFF | TGTGCCATCAGGAGGGATTACAACACTGAAGCTTTCTTT
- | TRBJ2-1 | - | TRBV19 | CASRVGRGNEQFF | TGTGCCAGTAGGGTGGGTAGGGGCAATGAGCAGTTCTTC
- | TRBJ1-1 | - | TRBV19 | CASSSGQLNTEAFF | TGTGCCAGTAGTAGTGGACAGTTGAACACTGAAGCTTTCTTT
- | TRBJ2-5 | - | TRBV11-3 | CASSPFRGEGETQYF | TGTGCCAGCAGTCCCTTCAGGGGAGAAGGAGAGACCCAGTACTTC
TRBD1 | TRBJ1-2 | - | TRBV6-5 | CASSYGTANYGYTF | TGTGCCAGCAGTTACGGGACAGCTAACTATGGCTACACCTTC
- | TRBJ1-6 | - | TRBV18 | CASSPEASYNSPLHF | TGTGCCAGCTCACCCGAGGCGTCCTATAATTCACCCCTCCACTTT
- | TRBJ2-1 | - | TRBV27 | CASTPVSGARPQFF | TGTGCCAGCACCCCCGTCAGCGGAGCGAGGCCACAGTTCTTC
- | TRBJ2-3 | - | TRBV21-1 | CASSKAGTGRADTQYF | TGTGCCAGCAGCAAAGCAGGGACAGGTAGAGCGGATACGCAGTATTTT
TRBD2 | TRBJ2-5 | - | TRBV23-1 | CASSPWEGPRTQYF | TGCGCCAGCAGCCCCTGGGAGGGTCCCCGGACCCAGTACTTC
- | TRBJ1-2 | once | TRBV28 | CASSLADTGYTF | TGTGCCAGCAGTTTGGCGGATACTGGCTACACCTTC
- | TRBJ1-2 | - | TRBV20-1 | CSASKTLYTNYGYTF | TGCAGTGCTAGTAAGACTTTGTACACTAACTATGGCTACACCTTC
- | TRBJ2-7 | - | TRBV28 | CATWGGGYEQYF | TGTGCCACTTGGGGAGGAGGCTACGAGCAGTACTTC
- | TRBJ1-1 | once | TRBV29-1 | CSAWSGTEAFF | TGCAGCGCCTGGTCCGGTACTGAAGCTTTCTTT
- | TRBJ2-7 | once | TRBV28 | CASSMNRFRYEQYF | TGTGCCAGCAGTATGAACCGGTTCCGCTACGAGCAGTACTTC
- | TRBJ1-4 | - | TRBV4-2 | CASSQVRGSSTNEKLFF | TGTGCCAGCAGCCAAGTACGAGGGAGTTCAACTAATGAAAAACTGTTTTTT
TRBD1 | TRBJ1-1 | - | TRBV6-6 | CASTYGDRGPTEAFF | TGTGCCAGCACTTACGGGGACAGGGGGCCCACTGAAGCTTTCTTT
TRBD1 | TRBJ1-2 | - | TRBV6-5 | CASRKISGGVYGYTF | TGTGCCAGCAGAAAAATATCAGGGGGCGTCTATGGCTACACCTTC
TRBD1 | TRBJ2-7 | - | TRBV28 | CASRWDRENEQYF | TGTGCCAGCAGGTGGGACAGGGAAAACGAGCAGTACTTC
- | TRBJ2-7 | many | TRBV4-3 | CASSQDSPAGEQYF | TGCGCCAGCAGCCAAGATTCCCCGGCGGGGGAGCAGTACTTC
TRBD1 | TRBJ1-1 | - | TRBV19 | CASGQGGSTEAFF | TGTGCCAGCGGACAGGGGGGGAGTACTGAAGCTTTCTTT
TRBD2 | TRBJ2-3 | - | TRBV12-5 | CASGSSGGAADTQYF | TGTGCTAGTGGTAGTAGCGGGGGGGCGGCAGATACGCAGTATTTT
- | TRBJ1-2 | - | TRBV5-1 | CASSLEKRAGYTF | TGCGCCAGCAGCTTGGAAAAGAGGGCCGGCTACACCTTC
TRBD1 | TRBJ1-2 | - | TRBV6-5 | CASSPLGTGVLDYTF | TGTGCCAGCAGTCCCCTTGGGACAGGCGTTCTTGACTACACCTTC
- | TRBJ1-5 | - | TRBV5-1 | CASSPVPQHF | TGCGCCAGCAGCCCTGTGCCCCAGCATTTT
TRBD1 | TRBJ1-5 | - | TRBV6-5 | CASRPRGQSNQPQHF | TGTGCCAGCAGACCAAGGGGGCAAAGCAATCAGCCCCAGCATTTT
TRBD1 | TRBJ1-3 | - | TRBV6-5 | CASSSATGSGNTIYF | TGTGCCAGCAGTTCCGCGACAGGGTCTGGAAACACCATATATTTT
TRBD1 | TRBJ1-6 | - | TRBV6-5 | CASSYGGTAYNSPLHF | TGTGCCAGCAGTTACGGTGGGACAGCCTATAATTCACCCCTCCACTTT
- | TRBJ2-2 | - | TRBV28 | CAVLEGVDTGELFF | TGTGCCGTACTCGAGGGGGTTGATACCGGGGAGCTGTTTTTT